What follows are 12 T cell receptor beta chains derived from one specimen sequenced in a study of shared clonotypes between healthy human individuals. Produced via immunoSEQ multiplex PCR; TCRdb's table is partial and in-frame only. The sample has 2 million to 2.5 million clones, 90% to 96% seen once. The sample comprised naive CD4+ T cells sorted from blood. The subset is: CD45RA+ positively selected. The receptors derive from a man in his late teens or twenties in good health.

CDR3 nucleotide sequence: TGCGCCAGCAGCTTGGAGTCCGCGAGCTCCTATAATTCACCCCTCCACTTT. Residues: CASSLESASSYNSPLHF. V is TRBV5-1 and J is TRBJ1-6; D ambiguous. This CDR3 spans 17 amino acids. The V end lost 0 bases, the J end lost 0 bases, and 10 bases lay between the germline ends. The germline V gene has CDR1 SGHRS and CDR2 YFSETQ.

Of note for this clone: Other nucleotide sequences in the sample specify the same CDR3. The rearrangement joins TRBV18 to TRBJ2-5, with D perhaps TRBD1 (5 bases). This CDR3 comprises 12 residues. Germline V gene sequence: CDR1 KGHSH, CDR2 LQKENI. The V end was cut by 3 bases, the J end by 5 bases, with 7 bases between. CDR3 DNA sequence: TGTGCCAGCTCACCCAACAGGGAGACCCAGTACTTC. Translation gives CASSPNRETQYF.

This clone was recorded only once. J is TRBJ2-2 and V is TRBV2; 7 bases match TRBD2. The V gene's germline CDR1 is SNHLY and CDR2 FYNNEI. This CDR3 comprises 14 residues. Trimming cost V 7 bases and J 3 bases; bases outside gene matches: 5. The CDR3 nucleotides are TGTGCCAGCAACATAGGGAGGGACACCGGGGAGCTGTTTTTT. It translates to CASNIGRDTGELFF.

The V call is TRBV18, the J call TRBJ1-2; no definite D call. Per the germline V gene, CDR1 is KGHSH and CDR2 is LQKENI. V lost 7 bases to trimming and J lost 8 bases, with 17 bases between them. The CDR3 length is 13 residues. The CDR3 DNA reads as TGTGCCAGCTTCACGGATCCCGTTTCGGGCTACACCTTC. Its protein product is CASFTDPVSGYTF. Together with reference TRBV18 and TRBJ1-2, the CDR3 gives the full variable domain: NAGVMQNPRHLVRRRGQEARLRCSPMKGHSHVYWYRQLPEEGLKFMVYLQKENIIDESGMPKERFSAEFPKEGPSILRIQQVVRGDSAAYFCASFTDPVSGYTFGSGTRLTVV.

In nucleotides, the CDR3 is TGTGCCATCAAACTAGCGGAGTACAATGAGCAGTTCTTC. Amino acids: CAIKLAEYNEQFF. The gene calls are TRBV10-3 and TRBJ2-1; 8 positions match TRBD2. This CDR3 has 13 amino acids. CDR1 ENHRY and CDR2 SYGVKD come from the germline V gene. J gave up 4 bases and V 7 bases, and 3 bases lay outside the gene matches.

CDR3 nucleotide sequence: TGTGCCAGCTCACCACAGGGTTCATTCTCAAGCTCCTACGAGCAGTACTTC. Amino acids: CASSPQGSFSSSYEQYF. This rearrangement joins TRBV18 to TRBJ2-7; D gene uncertain. V was cut by 1 base and J by 0 bases, with 16 bases left in between. The CDR3 totals 17 residues. CDR1 KGHSH and CDR2 LQKENI come from the germline V gene.

This chain links TRBV25-1 with TRBJ2-2; 7 bases are a match to TRBD2. Germline CDR1 reads MGHDK; CDR2 reads SYGVNS. V was clipped by 6 bases and J by 6 bases; unmatched bases: 7. The CDR3 length is 14 residues. CDR3 nucleotides: TGTGCCAGCAGGAGCGGGGCGGAGGCCGGGGAGCTGTTTTTT. This sequence encodes CASRSGAEAGELFF.

This chain links TRBV29-1 with TRBJ1-1, with 7 bases aligning to TRBD1. In germline, CDR1 is SQVTM, CDR2 ANQGSEA. J was trimmed by 1 base and V by 4 bases; bases with no gene match: 9. The CDR3 sequence is 15 residues long. CDR3 nucleotides: TGCAGCGTTGCCCCTCTACAGGGGCGGAACACTGAAGCTTTCTTT. Amino acids: CSVAPLQGRNTEAFF.

This sequence joins TRBV2 and TRBJ1-2, with 7 bases that match TRBD1. V shed 5 bases, J shed 7 bases, and the junction held 7 bases outside the gene matches. Germline V lookup: CDR1 SNHLY, CDR2 FYNNEI. This CDR3 has 13 residues. DNA for the CDR3: TGTGCCAGCAGTCCGACAGGGTTCGGTGGCTACACCTTC. The encoded protein is CASSPTGFGGYTF. Variable domain in full (rest from reference TRBV2 and TRBJ1-2): EPEVTQTPSHQVTQMGQEVILRCVPISNHLYFYWYRQILGQKVEFLVSFYNNEISEKSEIFDDQFSVERPDGSNFTLKIRSTKLEDSAMYFCASSPTGFGGYTFGSGTRLTVV.

The rearrangement uses TRBV5-8 and TRBJ1-1; 8 bases fit TRBD1. V lost 4 bases, J lost 4 bases, and 3 bases stayed unmatched. The germline V gene encodes CDR1 SGHTS and CDR2 YDEGEE. The CDR3 loop spans 13 amino acids. CDR3 nucleotides: TGTGCCAGCAGCGGAGACAGGGGCACTGAAGCTTTCTTT. The encoded protein is CASSGDRGTEAFF.

The chain links TRBV19 to TRBJ1-1, with 7 bases identical to TRBD1. CDR1 and CDR2 from the germline V gene are LNHDA and SQIVND (reference sequence). This CDR3 is built from 11 residues. V lost 5 bases and J lost 7; bases outside the gene matches: 1. Written as DNA, the CDR3 is TGTGCCAGTAGTCGGACAGGTGAAGCTTTCTTT. Amino acids: CASSRTGEAFF.

The chain has TRBV29-1 and TRBJ2-2; 12 bases fit TRBD1. CDR1 is SQVTM, CDR2 ANQGSEA, per germline. V was pared by 6 bases and J by 4 bases, with 9 bases of the junction left unmatched. The CDR3 has 16 amino acids. The CDR3 nucleotides read TGCAGCGTCCAAGGGACAGGGGGCGCCATCACCGGGGAGCTGTTTTTT. The encoded protein is CSVQGTGGAITGELFF.